These 20 T cell receptor beta chains share one sample of origin, sequenced in a study of T-cell reconstitution after alpha-beta-depleted transplantation in children. TCRbeta library construction was performed incorporating unique molecular identifiers. Using its own MiXCR run on the PCR reads, TCRdb lists one record per CDR3 protein. The table includes about 540,000 distinct CDR3 sequences, about a sixth detected once. The material was PBMCs from the stem cell graft donor, obtained from the stem cell graft. These receptors were obtained from a human donor who donated a stem cell graft to a child with acute lymphoblastic leukemia.

A few counts support this clonotype. The chain carries TRBV27 and TRBJ1-1; 10 bases match TRBD1. CDR1 is MNHEY and CDR2 is SMNVEV in the germline V gene (reference sequence). Trimming removed 2 bases from V and 5 bases from J; junction bases left unmatched: 5. The CDR3 extends over 15 amino acids. DNA for the CDR3: TGTGCCAGCAGTTTAGGAGGGACAGGGGTTACTGAAGCTTTCTTT. This gives the protein CASSLGGTGVTEAFF.

This chain connects TRBV18 to TRBJ2-1, with D perhaps TRBD1 or TRBD2 (5 bases each). Trimming took off 5 bases at V and 0 bases at J, with 17 bases between the two ends. Germline lookup yields CDR1 KGHSH and CDR2 LQKENI. The CDR3 length is 17 residues. CDR3 sequence: CASSASGRASSYNEQFF. Here the CDR3 DNA reads TGTGCCAGCTCAGCTTCGGGACGAGCTAGCTCCTACAATGAGCAGTTCTTC. The whole variable domain, remainder taken from reference TRBV18 and TRBJ2-1, is NAGVMQNPRHLVRRRGQEARLRCSPMKGHSHVYWYRQLPEEGLKFMVYLQKENIIDESGMPKERFSAEFPKEGPSILRIQQVVRGDSAAYFCASSASGRASSYNEQFFGPGTRLTVL.

The table lists this clonotype with a few counts. The chain uses TRBV30 and TRBJ2-1; no reliable D call. This CDR3 has 11 amino acids. Trimming pared 0 bases from V and 7 bases from J, leaving 4 bases between. The germline gives CDR1 GTSNPN, CDR2 SVGIG (reference sequence). The CDR3 region has the DNA TGTGCCTGGAGTGTGCGGAATGAGCAGTTCTTC. As protein: CAWSVRNEQFF.

The DNA for the CDR3 is TGCGCCAGCAGCTTGGGGAGCGACAATGAGCAGTTCTTC. Translated, it gives CASSLGSDNEQFF. The J gene is TRBJ2-1, the V gene TRBV5-1; no reliable D call. The length of the CDR3 is 13 residues. The V gene lost 0 bases and the J gene lost 5 bases, with 6 bases spanning the gap. Germline V gene lookup returns CDR1 SGHRS and CDR2 YFSETQ.

This clonotype was detected a few times. The chain employs TRBV10-3 and TRBJ1-5; perhaps TRBD1 as D (6 bases). CDR1 ENHRY and CDR2 SYGVKD come from the germline V gene. There are 14 residues in the CDR3. Trimming shortened V by 8 bases and J by 3 bases, and 14 bases separated the two germline ends. The CDR3 DNA is TGTGCCATCCCGCGGGGGCAGGTCAATCAGCCCCAGCATTTT. As protein: CAIPRGQVNQPQHF.

This clonotype has more than one count but fewer than ten. The J gene is TRBJ2-7, the V gene TRBV21-1. TRBV21-1 is annotated as a pseudogene. CDR3 size: 12 residues. The CDR3 loop is CASFGTSYEQYF. The CDR3 nucleotides are TGTGCCAGCTTCGGGACCTCCTACGAGCAGTACTTC.

The chain joins TRBV5-1 to TRBJ2-1; TRBD2 matches at 10 bases. Trimming cost V 1 base and J 7 bases; bases outside gene matches: 26. This CDR3 is 22 amino acids long. Looked up from germline, CDR1 is SGHRS and CDR2 is YFSETQ. CDR3 sequence: CASSLTEPGQGYSGRARNEQFF. In DNA form, the CDR3 reads TGCGCCAGCAGCTTGACCGAACCTGGACAGGGTTACAGCGGGAGGGCCCGAAATGAGCAGTTCTTC.

The chain recombines TRBV12-3 or TRBV12-4 with TRBJ2-3; D assignment may be TRBD1 or TRBD2 (5 bases each). Trimming shortened V by 10 bases and J by 0 bases, and 11 bases separated the two germline ends. CDR3 length: 13 residues. The DNA of the CDR3 is TGTGCCAACACCAGGGACAGCACAGATACGCAGTATTTT. Translating it yields CANTRDSTDTQYF.

The V gene is TRBV6-1, the J gene TRBJ2-7; D call uncertain. The end of the DNA aligns better with TRBJ2-5, so the J call may be wrong. Germline lookup yields CDR1 MNHNS and CDR2 SASEGT. This CDR3 has 11 amino acids. The CDR3 DNA sequence: TGTGCCAGCAGTGAGGCGACGACCCAGTACTTC. Protein product: CASSEATTQYF.

This clonotype has only a few counts. The CDR3 reads CASSSRLVVLGELFF. Written as DNA, the CDR3 is TGTGCCAGCAGCTCCCGACTCGTAGTCCTCGGGGAGCTGTTTTTT. The chain has TRBV7-8 and TRBJ2-2; D not certain. V lost 4 bases and J 7 bases, leaving 16 bases between the germline ends. Germline CDR1 and CDR2: SGHVS and FQNEAQ. CDR3 size: 15 residues.

Concerning this clonotype itself: The DNA is omitted, as the CDR3 cannot be located on it reliably, and the CDR3 follows TCRdb's listing. The V call is TRBV7-9, the J call TRBJ2-7; TRBD1, the table's D call, lacks a check against the DNA. Including both end residues, the CDR3 is 17 amino acids long. Germline lookup yields CDR1 SEHNR and CDR2 FQNEAQ (reference sequence). The CDR3 loop reads CASSSVRRGDSSYEQYF.

The gene calls are TRBV20-1 and TRBJ2-1, with no clear D. The CDR3 loop spans 15 amino acids. The germline gives CDR1 DFQATT, CDR2 SNEGSKA (reference sequence). The V end lost 3 bases, the J end lost 0 bases, and 12 bases lay between the germline ends. In nucleotides, the CDR3 is TGCAGTGCTAGGGGAAGCTATCTCTCCTACAATGAGCAGTTCTTC. This sequence encodes CSARGSYLSYNEQFF.

This clonotype was seen ten or more times. The chain carries TRBV11-2 and TRBJ2-7; D uncertain. V shed 3 bases and J shed 7 bases, with 10 bases lying between them. The CDR3 is 12 amino acids. Per the germline V gene, CDR1 is SGHAT and CDR2 is FQNNGV. CDR3 sequence: CASSFGKSEQYF. CDR3 nucleotide sequence: TGTGCCAGCAGCTTTGGGAAGAGTGAGCAGTACTTC.

V usage is TRBV7-9 and J usage is TRBJ2-7; TRBD1 agrees at 8 bases. The V and J ends lost 4 bases and 3 bases, in that order; junction bases with no gene match: 8. Germline-derived CDR1 and CDR2 are SEHNR and FQNEAQ (reference sequence). This CDR3 has 15 residues. The CDR3 here is CASSSDGTGYYEQYF. CDR3 DNA: TGTGCCAGCAGCTCCGATGGGACAGGTTACTACGAGCAGTACTTC.

In its sample, this clonotype was seen a few times. V usage is TRBV29-1 and J usage is TRBJ1-1; the D is unclear. V lost 5 bases and J lost 1, with 11 bases in between. Germline CDR1 and CDR2: SQVTM and ANQGSEA. The CDR3 loop spans 13 amino acids. The CDR3 is CSVTGEANTEAFF. CDR3 coding DNA: TGCAGCGTTACCGGGGAGGCGAACACTGAAGCTTTCTTT.

This clonotype was recorded a few times. The chain has TRBV2 and TRBJ2-3, with 12 bases aligning to TRBD2. Germline-derived CDR1 and CDR2 are SNHLY and FYNNEI. The CDR3 is 15 amino acids. V was pared by 6 bases and J by 4 bases, with 5 bases of the junction left unmatched. The CDR3 reads CASRDPSGGADTQYF. The CDR3, as DNA: TGTGCCAGCAGGGACCCTAGCGGGGGGGCAGATACGCAGTATTTT.

This clonotype has more than one count but fewer than ten. The chain uses TRBV19 and TRBJ2-1; D remains ambiguous. V gave up 4 bases and J gave up 7 bases, with 8 bases separating them. Germline CDR1 LNHDA, CDR2 SQIVND (reference sequence). The CDR3 contains 12 residues. The CDR3 DNA reads as TGTGCCAGTAGTAGCGGAGAGAATGAGCAGTTCTTC. It translates to CASSSGENEQFF. The variable domain in full, completed from reference TRBV19 and TRBJ2-1, reads DGGITQSPKYLFRKEGQNVTLSCEQNLNHDAMYWYRQDPGQGLRLIYYSQIVNDFQKGDIAEGYSVSREKKESFPLTVTSAQKNPTAFYLCASSSGENEQFFGPGTRLTVL.

V usage is TRBV5-1 and J usage is TRBJ1-1; D ambiguous. Germline V gives CDR1 SGHRS, CDR2 YFSETQ. This CDR3 comprises 14 residues. V was cut by 4 bases and J by 3 bases, with 13 bases left in between. DNA of the CDR3: TGCGCCAGCAGCCGCTCCGGGAGAGACACTGAAGCTTTCTTT. Its translation: CASSRSGRDTEAFF.

The rearrangement links TRBV15 to TRBJ2-7; the match to TRBD1 covers 8 bases. V gave up 0 bases and J gave up 5 bases; unmatched junction bases: 9. In germline, CDR1 is LNHNV, CDR2 YYDKDF (reference sequence). There are 16 residues in the CDR3. This CDR3 reads CATSRERDRGNNEQYF. For the CDR3, the DNA is TGTGCCACCAGCAGAGAAAGAGACAGGGGCAACAACGAGCAGTACTTC.

This clonotype was seen a few times. The chain has TRBV2 and TRBJ2-7; D call uncertain. Germline V lookup: CDR1 SNHLY, CDR2 FYNNEI. Trimming cost V 10 bases and J 5 bases, with 18 bases left between them. This CDR3 contains 13 residues. The CDR3 loop reads CATQLRALNEQYF. DNA of the CDR3: TGTGCCACCCAGTTAAGAGCCCTTAACGAGCAGTACTTC. Based on the CDR3 plus reference TRBV2 and TRBJ2-7, the full variable domain is EPEVTQTPSHQVTQMGQEVILRCVPISNHLYFYWYRQILGQKVEFLVSFYNNEISEKSEIFDDQFSVERPDGSNFTLKIRSTKLEDSAMYFCATQLRALNEQYFGPGTRLTVT.